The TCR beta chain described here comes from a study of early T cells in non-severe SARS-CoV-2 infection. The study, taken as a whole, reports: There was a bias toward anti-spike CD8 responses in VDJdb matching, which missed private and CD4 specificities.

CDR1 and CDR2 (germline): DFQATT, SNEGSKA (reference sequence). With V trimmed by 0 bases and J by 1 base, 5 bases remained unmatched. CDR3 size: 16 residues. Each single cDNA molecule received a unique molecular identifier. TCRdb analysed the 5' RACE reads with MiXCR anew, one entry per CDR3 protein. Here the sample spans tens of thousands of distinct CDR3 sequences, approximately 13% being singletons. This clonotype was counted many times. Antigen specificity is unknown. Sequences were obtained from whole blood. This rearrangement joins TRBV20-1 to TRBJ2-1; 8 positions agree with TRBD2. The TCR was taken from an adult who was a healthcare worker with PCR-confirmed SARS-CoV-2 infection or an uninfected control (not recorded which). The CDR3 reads CSARDPAGGSYNEQFF. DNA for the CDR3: TGCAGTGCTAGAGATCCGGCGGGAGGATCCTACAATGAGCAGTTCTTC.